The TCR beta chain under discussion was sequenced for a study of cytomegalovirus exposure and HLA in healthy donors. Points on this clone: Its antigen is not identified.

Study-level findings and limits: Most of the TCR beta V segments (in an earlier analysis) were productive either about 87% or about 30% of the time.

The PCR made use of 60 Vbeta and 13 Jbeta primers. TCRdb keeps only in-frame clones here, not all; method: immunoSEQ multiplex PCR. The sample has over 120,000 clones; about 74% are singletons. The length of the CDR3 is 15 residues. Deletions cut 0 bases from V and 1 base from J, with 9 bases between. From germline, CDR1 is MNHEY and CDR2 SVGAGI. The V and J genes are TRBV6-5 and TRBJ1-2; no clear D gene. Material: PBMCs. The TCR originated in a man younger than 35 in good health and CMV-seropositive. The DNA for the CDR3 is TGTGCCAGCAGTTACTCGGGAGTGAATAACTATGGCTACACCTTC. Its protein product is CASSYSGVNNYGYTF.